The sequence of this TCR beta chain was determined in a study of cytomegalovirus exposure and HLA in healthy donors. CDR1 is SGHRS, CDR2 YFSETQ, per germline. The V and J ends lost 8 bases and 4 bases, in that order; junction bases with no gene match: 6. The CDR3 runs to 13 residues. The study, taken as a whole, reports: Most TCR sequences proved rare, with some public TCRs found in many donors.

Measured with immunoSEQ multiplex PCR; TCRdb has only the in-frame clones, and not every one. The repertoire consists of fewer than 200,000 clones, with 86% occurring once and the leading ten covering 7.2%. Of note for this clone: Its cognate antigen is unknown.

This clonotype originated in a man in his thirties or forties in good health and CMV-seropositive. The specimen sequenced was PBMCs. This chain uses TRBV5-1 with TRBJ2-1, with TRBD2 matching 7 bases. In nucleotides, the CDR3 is TGCGCCAGTGGACTAGGGATGTACAATGAGCAGTTCTTC. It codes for CASGLGMYNEQFF.